This TCR beta chain comes out of a study of blood T cell repertoires in COVID-19. Study as a whole: The study drew acute and convalescent COVID-19 samples from the United States, Italy and Spain. From T cells, B-cell-depleted T cells, or PBMCs came the material, which was cDNA or gDNA.

This clone was observed a few times. The length of the CDR3 is 16 residues. Looked up from germline, CDR1 is MNHEY and CDR2 is SVGAGI. V lost 2 bases to trimming and J lost 1 base; unmatched junction nucleotides: 6. Authors' methods: Reference gene primer amplification gave estimated nucleated cell counts. Some clones are missing from TCRdb's copy, which holds only in-frame ones; the method was immunoSEQ multiplex PCR. V, J and clone size were drawn from that table, and D and trimming were deduced from the DNA. Seen here are tens of thousands of clones, roughly 84% observed once, and the top ten hold approximately 2.4%.

Material: peripheral blood. The chain couples TRBV6-5 to TRBJ1-1, with 8 bases that match TRBD1. The sequence derives from an elderly man with active or convalescent COVID-19. The CDR3 sequence: CASSYGLDRANTEAFF. As DNA, the CDR3 is TGTGCCAGCAGTTACGGTTTGGACAGGGCGAACACTGAAGCTTTCTTT.